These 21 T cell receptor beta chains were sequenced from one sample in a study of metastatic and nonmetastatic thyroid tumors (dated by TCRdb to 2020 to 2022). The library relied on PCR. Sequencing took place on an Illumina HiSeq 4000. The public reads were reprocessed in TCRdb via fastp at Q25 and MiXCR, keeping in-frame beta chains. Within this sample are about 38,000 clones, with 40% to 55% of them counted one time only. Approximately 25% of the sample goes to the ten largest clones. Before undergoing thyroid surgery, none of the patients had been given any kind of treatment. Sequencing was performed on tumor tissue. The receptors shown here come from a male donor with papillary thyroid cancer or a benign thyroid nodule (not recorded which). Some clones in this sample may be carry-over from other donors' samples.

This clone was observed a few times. The CDR3 bases are TGTGCCAGCAGCCACCAAGACAGGGGGGGAGTTGAGCAGTACTTC. This encodes CASSHQDRGGVEQYF. This chain joins TRBV6-1 and TRBJ2-7, with 9 nucleotides matching TRBD1. The CDR3 length is 15 residues. Looked up from germline, CDR1 is MNHNS and CDR2 is SASEGT. With V trimmed by 6 bases and J by 7 bases, 13 bases remained unmatched.

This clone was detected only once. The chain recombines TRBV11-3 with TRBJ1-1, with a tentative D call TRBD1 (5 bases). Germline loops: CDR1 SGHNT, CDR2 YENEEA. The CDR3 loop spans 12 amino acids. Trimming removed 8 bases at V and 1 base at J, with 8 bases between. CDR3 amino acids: CASVGENTEAFF. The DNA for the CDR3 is TGTGCCAGCGTGGGGGAGAACACTGAAGCTTTCTTT. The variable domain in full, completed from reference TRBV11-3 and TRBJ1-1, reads EAGVVQSPRYKIIEKKQPVAFWCNPISGHNTLYWYLQNLGQGPELLIRYENEEAVDDSQLPKDRFSAERLKGVDSTLKIQPAELGDSAVYLCASVGENTEAFFGQGTRLTVV.

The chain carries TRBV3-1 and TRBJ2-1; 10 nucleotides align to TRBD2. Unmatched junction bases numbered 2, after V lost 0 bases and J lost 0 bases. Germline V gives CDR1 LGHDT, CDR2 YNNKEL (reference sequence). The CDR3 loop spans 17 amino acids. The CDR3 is CASSQDTSGNSYNEQFF. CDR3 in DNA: TGTGCCAGCAGCCAAGATACTAGCGGGAACTCCTACAATGAGCAGTTCTTC.

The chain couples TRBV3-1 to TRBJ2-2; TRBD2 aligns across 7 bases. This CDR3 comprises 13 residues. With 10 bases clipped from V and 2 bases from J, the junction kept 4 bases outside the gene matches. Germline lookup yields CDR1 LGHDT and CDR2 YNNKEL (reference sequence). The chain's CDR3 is CATRDYNTGELFF. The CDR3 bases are TGTGCCACCCGGGACTATAACACCGGGGAGCTGTTTTTT.

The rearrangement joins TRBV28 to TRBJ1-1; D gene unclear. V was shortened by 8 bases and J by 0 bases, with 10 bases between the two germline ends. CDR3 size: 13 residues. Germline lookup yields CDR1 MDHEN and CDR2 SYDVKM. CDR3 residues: CASQTQLNTEAFF. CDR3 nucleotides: TGTGCCAGCCAAACCCAGCTGAACACTGAAGCTTTCTTT. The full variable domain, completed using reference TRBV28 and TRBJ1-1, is DVKVTQSSRYLVKRTGEKVFLECVQDMDHENMFWYRQDPGLGLRLIYFSYDVKMKEKGDIPEGYSVSREKKERFSLILESASTNQTSMYLCASQTQLNTEAFFGQGTRLTVV.

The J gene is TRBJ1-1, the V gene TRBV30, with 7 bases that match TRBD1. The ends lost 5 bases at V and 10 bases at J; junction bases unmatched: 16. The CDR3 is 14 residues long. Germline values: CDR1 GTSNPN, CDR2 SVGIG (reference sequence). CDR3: CAWDLGTAEPPAFF. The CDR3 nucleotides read TGTGCCTGGGACCTCGGGACAGCTGAACCCCCAGCTTTCTTT.

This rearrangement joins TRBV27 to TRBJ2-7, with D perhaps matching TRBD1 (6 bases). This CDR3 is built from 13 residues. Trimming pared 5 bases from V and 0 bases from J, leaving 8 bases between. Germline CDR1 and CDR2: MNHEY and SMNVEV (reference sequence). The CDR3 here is CASSETGSYEQYF. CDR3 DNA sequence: TGTGCCAGCAGTGAGACAGGCTCCTACGAGCAGTACTTC.

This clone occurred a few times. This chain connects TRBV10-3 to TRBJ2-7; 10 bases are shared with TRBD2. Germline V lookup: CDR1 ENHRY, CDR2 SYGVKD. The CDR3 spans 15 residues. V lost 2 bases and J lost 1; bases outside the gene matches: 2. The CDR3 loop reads CAISEVAGGSYEQYF. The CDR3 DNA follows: TGTGCCATCAGTGAGGTAGCGGGAGGTTCCTACGAGCAGTACTTC.

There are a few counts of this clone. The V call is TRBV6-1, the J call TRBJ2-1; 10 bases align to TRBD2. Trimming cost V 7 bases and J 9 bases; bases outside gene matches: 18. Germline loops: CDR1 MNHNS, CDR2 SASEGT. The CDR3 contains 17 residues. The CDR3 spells CASTQSPASGRTGEQFF. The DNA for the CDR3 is TGTGCCAGCACCCAATCCCCTGCTAGCGGGAGAACGGGTGAGCAGTTCTTC.

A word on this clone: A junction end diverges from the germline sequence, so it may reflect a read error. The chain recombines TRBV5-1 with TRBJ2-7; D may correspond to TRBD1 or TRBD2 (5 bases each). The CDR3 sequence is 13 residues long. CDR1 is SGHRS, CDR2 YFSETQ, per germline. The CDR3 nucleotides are TGCGCCATCGGTATTGGGGGATCCTACGATCAGTACTTC. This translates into CAIGIGGSYDQYF.

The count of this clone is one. The CDR3 DNA sequence: TGCAGTGCTAGGGCGGGACTAGCGGTTAATGAGCAGTTCTTC. The encoded protein is CSARAGLAVNEQFF. The rearrangement links TRBV20-1 to TRBJ2-1; 11 bases match TRBD2. This CDR3 is 14 amino acids long. Germline CDR1 reads DFQATT; CDR2 reads SNEGSKA (reference sequence). V gave up 3 bases and J gave up 7 bases; unmatched junction bases: 5.

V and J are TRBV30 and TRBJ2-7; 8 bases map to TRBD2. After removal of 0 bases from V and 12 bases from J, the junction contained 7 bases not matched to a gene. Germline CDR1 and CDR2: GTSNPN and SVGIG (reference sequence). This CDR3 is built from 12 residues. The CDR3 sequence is CAWSVRSGRRYF. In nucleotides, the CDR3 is TGTGCCTGGAGTGTACGGAGCGGGAGACGGTACTTC.

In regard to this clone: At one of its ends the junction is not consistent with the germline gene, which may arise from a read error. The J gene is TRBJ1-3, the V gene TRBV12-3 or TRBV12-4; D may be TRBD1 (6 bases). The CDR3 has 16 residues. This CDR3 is CASSTQDRLSVNTIYF. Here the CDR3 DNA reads TGTGCCAGCAGTACTCAGGACAGACTCTCTGTAAACACCATATATTTT.

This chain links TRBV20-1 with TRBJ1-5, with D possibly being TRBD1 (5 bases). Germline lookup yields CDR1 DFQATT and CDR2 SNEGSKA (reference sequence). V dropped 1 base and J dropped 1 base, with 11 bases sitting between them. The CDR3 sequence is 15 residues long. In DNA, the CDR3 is TGCAGTGCTAGAGCGGGTGGGGCAAGCAATCAGCCCCAGCATTTT. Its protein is CSARAGGASNQPQHF.

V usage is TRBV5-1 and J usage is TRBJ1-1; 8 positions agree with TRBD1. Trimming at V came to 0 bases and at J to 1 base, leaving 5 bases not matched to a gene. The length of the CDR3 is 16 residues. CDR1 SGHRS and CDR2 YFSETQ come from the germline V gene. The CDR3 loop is CASSLGQGAGNTEAFF. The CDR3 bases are TGCGCCAGCAGCTTGGGCCAGGGGGCTGGGAACACTGAAGCTTTCTTT.

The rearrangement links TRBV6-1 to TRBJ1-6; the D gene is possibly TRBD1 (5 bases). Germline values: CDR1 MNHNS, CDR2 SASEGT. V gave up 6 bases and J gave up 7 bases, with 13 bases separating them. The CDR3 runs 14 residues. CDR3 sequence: CASSPGTTNSPLHF. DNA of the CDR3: TGTGCCAGCAGCCCCGGGACGACGAATTCACCCCTCCACTTT.

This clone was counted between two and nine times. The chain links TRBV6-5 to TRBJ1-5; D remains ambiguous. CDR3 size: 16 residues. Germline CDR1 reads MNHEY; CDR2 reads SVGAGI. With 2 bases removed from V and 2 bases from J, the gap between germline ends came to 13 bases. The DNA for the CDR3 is TGTGCCAGCAGTTACGATCTAATTAGGGGCAATCAGCCCCAGCATTTT. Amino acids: CASSYDLIRGNQPQHF.

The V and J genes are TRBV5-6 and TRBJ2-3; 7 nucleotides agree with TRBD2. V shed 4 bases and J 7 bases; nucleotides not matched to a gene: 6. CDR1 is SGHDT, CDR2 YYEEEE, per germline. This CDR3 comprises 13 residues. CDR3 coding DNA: TGTGCCAGCAGCCGGACTAGAAGGAATACGCAGTATTTT. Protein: CASSRTRRNTQYF.

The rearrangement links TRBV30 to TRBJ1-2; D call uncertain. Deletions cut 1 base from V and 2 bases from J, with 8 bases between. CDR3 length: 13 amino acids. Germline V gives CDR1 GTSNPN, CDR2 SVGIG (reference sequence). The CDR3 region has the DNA TGTGCCTGGAGTGCGACGGGAAACTATGGCTACACCTTC. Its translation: CAWSATGNYGYTF.

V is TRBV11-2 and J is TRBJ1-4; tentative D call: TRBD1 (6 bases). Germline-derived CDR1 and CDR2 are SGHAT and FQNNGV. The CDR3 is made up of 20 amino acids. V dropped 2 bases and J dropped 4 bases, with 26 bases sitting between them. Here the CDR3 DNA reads TGTGCCAGCAGCTTATTAGGGACTTCAGGGGAACAGGACGGTAATGAAAAACTGTTTTTT. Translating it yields CASSLLGTSGEQDGNEKLFF.

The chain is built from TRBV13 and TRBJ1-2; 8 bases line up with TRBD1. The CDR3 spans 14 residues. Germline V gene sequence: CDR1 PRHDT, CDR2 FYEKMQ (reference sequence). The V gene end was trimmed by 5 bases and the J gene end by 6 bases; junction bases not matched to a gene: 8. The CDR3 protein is CASSPPDREDGYTF. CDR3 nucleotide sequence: TGTGCCAGCAGCCCCCCGGACAGGGAGGATGGCTACACCTTC.